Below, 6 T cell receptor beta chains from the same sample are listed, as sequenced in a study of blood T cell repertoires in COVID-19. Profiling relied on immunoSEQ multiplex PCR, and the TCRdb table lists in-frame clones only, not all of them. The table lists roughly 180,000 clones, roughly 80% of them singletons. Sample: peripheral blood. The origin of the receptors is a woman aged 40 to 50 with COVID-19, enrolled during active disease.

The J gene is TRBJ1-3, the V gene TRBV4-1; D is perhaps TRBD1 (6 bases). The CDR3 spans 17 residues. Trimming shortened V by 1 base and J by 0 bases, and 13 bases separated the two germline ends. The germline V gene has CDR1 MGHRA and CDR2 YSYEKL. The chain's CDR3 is CASSQVPTGLSGNTIYF. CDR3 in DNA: TGCGCCAGCAGCCAAGTACCCACAGGGCTCTCTGGAAACACCATATATTTT.

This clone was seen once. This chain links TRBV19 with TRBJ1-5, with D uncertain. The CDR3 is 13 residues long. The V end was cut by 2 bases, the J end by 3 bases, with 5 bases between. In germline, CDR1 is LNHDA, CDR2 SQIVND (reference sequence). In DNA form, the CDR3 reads TGTGCCAGTAGTATACTTAACAATCAGCCCCAGCATTTT. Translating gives CASSILNNQPQHF.

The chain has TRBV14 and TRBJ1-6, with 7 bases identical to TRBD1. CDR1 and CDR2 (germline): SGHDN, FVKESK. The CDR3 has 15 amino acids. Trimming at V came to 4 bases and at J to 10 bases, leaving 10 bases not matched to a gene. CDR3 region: CASSLRQGTGSPLHF. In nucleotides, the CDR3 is TGTGCCAGCAGCCTAAGACAGGGAACGGGGTCACCCCTCCACTTT.

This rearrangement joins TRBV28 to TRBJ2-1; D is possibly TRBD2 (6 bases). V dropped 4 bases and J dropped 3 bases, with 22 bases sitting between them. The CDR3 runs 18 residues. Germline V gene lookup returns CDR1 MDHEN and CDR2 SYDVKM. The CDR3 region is CASSSPQTSWGFYNEQFF. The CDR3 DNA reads TGTGCCAGCAGTTCTCCCCAGACTAGTTGGGGCTTCTACAATGAGCAGTTCTTC.

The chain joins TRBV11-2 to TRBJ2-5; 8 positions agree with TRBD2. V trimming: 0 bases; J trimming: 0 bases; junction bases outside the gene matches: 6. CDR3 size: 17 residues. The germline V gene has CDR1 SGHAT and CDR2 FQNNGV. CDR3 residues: CASSLDLRGGYQETQYF. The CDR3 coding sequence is TGTGCCAGCAGCTTAGATCTACGGGGGGGGTACCAAGAGACCCAGTACTTC.

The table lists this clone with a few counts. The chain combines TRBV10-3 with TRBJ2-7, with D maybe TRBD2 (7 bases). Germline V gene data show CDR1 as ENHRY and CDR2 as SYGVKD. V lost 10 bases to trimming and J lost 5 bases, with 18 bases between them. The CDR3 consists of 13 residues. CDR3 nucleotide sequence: TGTGCCAGCCAAGGGGGGGCAGCCGACGAGCAGTACTTC. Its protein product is CASQGGAADEQYF.